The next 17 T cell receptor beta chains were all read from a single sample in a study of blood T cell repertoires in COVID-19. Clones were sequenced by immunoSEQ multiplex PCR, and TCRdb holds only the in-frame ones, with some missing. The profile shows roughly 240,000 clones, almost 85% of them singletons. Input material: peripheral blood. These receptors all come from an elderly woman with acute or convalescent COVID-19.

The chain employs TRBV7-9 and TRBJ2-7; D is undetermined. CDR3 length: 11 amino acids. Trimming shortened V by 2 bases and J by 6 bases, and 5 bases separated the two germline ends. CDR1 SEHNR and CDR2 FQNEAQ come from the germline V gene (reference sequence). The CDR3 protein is CASSLSREQYF. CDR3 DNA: TGTGCCAGCAGCTTATCCCGCGAGCAGTACTTC.

The CDR3: CASSRAGFGTGELFF. DNA for the CDR3: TGCGCCAGCAGCCGGGCGGGGTTCGGCACCGGGGAGCTGTTTTTT. The rearrangement links TRBV5-1 to TRBJ2-2, with D perhaps matching TRBD2 (6 bases). The CDR3 consists of 15 residues. Per germline, CDR1 SGHRS and CDR2 YFSETQ. The V end lost 4 bases, the J end lost 4 bases, and 14 bases lay between the germline ends.

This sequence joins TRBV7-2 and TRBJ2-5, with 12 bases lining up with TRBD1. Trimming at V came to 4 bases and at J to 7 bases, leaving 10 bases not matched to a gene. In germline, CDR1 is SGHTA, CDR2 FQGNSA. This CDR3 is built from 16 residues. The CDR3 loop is CASSSRPGTGGPTQYF. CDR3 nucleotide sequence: TGTGCCAGCAGCTCCCGCCCCGGGACAGGGGGCCCGACCCAGTACTTC.

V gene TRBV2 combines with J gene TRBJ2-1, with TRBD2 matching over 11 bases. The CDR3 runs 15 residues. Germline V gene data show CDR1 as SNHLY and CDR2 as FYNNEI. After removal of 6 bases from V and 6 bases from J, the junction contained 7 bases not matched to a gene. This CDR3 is CASRPTSGGFNEQFF. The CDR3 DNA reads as TGTGCCAGCAGGCCAACTAGCGGGGGTTTCAATGAGCAGTTCTTC.

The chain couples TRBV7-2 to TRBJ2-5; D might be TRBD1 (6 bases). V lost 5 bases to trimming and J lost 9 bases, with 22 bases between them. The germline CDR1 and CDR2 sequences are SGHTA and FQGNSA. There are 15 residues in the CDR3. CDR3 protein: CASSPRTASSRAQYF. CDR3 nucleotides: TGTGCCAGCAGCCCCCGGACAGCCTCCTCCAGGGCCCAGTACTTC.

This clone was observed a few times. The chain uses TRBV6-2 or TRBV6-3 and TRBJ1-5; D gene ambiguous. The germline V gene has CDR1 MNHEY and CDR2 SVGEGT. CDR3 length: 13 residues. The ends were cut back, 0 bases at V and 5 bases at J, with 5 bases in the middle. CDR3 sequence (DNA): TGTGCCAGCAGTTACTCCTCCCATCAGCCCCAGCATTTT. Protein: CASSYSSHQPQHF.

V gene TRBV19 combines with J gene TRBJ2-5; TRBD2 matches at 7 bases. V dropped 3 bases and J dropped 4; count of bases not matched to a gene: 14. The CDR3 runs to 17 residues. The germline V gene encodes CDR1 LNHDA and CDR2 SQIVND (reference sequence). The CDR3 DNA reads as TGTGCCAGTAGTATGGGTTATCGCGGGAGCCTCGTAGAGACCCAGTACTTC. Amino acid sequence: CASSMGYRGSLVETQYF.

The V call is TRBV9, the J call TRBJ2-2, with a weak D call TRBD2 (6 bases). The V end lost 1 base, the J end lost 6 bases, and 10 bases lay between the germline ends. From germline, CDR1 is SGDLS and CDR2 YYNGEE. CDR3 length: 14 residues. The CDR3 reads CASSVHGSAGELFF. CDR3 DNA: TGTGCCAGCAGCGTACACGGGAGTGCCGGGGAGCTGTTTTTT.

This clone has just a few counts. The DNA for the CDR3 is TGTGCCAGCAAAGAACGGACAGGGTTTGTCGATGAGCAGTTCTTC. Its protein product is CASKERTGFVDEQFF. The V gene is TRBV2, the J gene TRBJ2-1; 8 nucleotides agree with TRBD1. Germline V gene data show CDR1 as SNHLY and CDR2 as FYNNEI. Losses at the gene ends were 7 bases for V and 8 bases for J; bases not matched to a gene: 13. This CDR3 is 15 amino acids long.

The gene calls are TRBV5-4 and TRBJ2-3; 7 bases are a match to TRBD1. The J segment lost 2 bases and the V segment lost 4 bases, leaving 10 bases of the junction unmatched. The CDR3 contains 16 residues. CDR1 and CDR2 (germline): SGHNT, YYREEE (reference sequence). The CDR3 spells CASSGTTGKNTDTQYF. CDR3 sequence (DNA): TGTGCCAGCAGCGGAACGACAGGGAAAAACACAGATACGCAGTATTTT.

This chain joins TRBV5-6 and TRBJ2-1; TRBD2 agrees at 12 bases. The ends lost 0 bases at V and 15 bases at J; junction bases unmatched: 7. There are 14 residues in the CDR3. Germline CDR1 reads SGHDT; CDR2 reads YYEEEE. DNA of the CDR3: TGTGCCAGCAGCTTGGTGCTAGCGGGAGGGCCGGGGTTCTTC. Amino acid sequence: CASSLVLAGGPGFF.

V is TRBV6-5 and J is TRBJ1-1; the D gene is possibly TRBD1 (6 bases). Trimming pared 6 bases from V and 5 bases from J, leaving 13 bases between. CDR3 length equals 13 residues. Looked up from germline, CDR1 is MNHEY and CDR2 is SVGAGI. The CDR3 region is CASSRVQGTEAFF. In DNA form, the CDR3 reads TGTGCCAGCAGCAGGGTTCAGGGGACTGAAGCTTTCTTT.

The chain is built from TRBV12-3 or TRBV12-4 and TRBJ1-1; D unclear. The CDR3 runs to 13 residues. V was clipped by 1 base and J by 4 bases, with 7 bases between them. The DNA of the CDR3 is TGTGCCAGCAGTTTAGGCCAACTCACTGAAGCTTTCTTT. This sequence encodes CASSLGQLTEAFF.

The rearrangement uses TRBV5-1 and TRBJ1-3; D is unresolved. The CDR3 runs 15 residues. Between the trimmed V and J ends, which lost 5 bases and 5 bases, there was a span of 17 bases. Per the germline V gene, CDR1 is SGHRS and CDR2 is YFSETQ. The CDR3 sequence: CASSLAGIKRNTIYF. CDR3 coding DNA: TGCGCCAGCAGTCTGGCGGGCATTAAAAGAAACACCATATATTTT.

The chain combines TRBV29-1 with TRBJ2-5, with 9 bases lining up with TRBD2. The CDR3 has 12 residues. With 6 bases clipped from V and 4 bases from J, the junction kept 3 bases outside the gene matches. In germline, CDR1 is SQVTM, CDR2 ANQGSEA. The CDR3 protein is CSVASGAETQYF. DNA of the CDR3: TGCAGCGTCGCTAGCGGGGCAGAGACCCAGTACTTC.

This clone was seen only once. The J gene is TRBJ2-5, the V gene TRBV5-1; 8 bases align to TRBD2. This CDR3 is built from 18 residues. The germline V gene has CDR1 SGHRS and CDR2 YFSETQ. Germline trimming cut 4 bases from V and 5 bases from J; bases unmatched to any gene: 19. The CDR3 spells CASSRKLVAGLPLETQYF. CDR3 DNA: TGCGCCAGCAGCCGCAAACTCGTAGCGGGACTCCCCTTGGAGACCCAGTACTTC.

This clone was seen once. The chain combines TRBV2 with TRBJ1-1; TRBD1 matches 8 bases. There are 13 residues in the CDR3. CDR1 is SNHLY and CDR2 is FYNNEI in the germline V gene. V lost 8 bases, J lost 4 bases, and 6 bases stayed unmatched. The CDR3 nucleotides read TGTGCCAGCGTTTGGCAGGGGGCCACTGAAGCTTTCTTT. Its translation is CASVWQGATEAFF.